Listed here are 15 T cell receptor beta chains from one sample, sequenced in a study of shared clonotypes between healthy human individuals (dated by TCRdb to 2018 to 2020). Library method: the immunoSEQ multiplex PCR assay. As stored in TCRdb, this immuneACCESS dataset retains in-frame rearrangements with V and J assigned. A fraction of the clones does not appear; measured against another copy, unresolved V genes explain less than half of the discrepancy, and the remainder lacks a known reason. The sample table records some 2.3 million clones; more than 80% of these occur just once. The top ten hold 0.35% to 0.45% of the sample. Source material: naive CD4+ T cells from PBMCs. Read against the paper, the sample's cell subset or site label means: CD45RA+ positively selected. All receptors derive from a man aged 18 to 30 in good health. Some clones in this sample may be carry-over from other donors' samples.

J is TRBJ2-5 and V is TRBV29-1; D possibly matches TRBD1 or TRBD2 (6 bases each). The DNA end favors TRBJ2-7, so the J call may be wrong. Germline V gene lookup returns CDR1 SQVTM and CDR2 ANQGSEA. This CDR3 is built from 10 residues. The CDR3 here is CSVAGAEQYF. DNA of the CDR3: TGCAGCGTTGCGGGGGCCGAGCAGTACTTC.

J is TRBJ2-3 and V is TRBV29-1; tentatively, D is TRBD2 (6 bases). This CDR3 region has 12 residues. The germline V and J ends were trimmed by 7 bases and 4 bases, with 12 bases remaining between them. CDR1 SQVTM and CDR2 ANQGSEA come from the germline V gene. CDR3 nucleotides: TGCAGCGCTGGCGGGAACGCAGATACGCAGTATTTT. Translating it yields CSAGGNADTQYF.

The rearrangement links TRBV18 to TRBJ2-2; D is possibly TRBD2 (6 bases). V was cut by 7 bases and J by 7 bases, with 19 bases left in between. Germline V gene data show CDR1 as KGHSH and CDR2 as LQKENI. The CDR3 runs 15 residues. CDR3 sequence: CASFSSRGNSGELFF. DNA for the CDR3: TGTGCCAGCTTCTCTTCACGGGGGAATAGCGGGGAGCTGTTTTTT.

This clone appeared once. The chain is built from TRBV5-1 and TRBJ1-2, with D maybe TRBD1 (6 bases). Germline V gene data show CDR1 as SGHRS and CDR2 as YFSETQ. The CDR3 length is 15 residues. Trimming left V 0 bases short and J 3 bases short, with 12 bases between. CDR3 sequence (DNA): TGCGCCAGCAGCTTGGGGACAGAGTCCTACTATGGCTACACCTTC. Residues: CASSLGTESYYGYTF. The variable domain in full, completed from reference TRBV5-1 and TRBJ1-2, reads KAGVTQTPRYLIKTRGQQVTLSCSPISGHRSVSWYQQTPGQGLQFLFEYFSETQRNKGNFPGRFSGRQFSNSRSEMNVSTLELGDSALYLCASSLGTESYYGYTFGSGTRLTVV.

The chain joins TRBV18 to TRBJ2-7; possibly TRBD2 for D (6 bases). The germline V and J ends were trimmed by 4 bases and 4 bases, with 17 bases remaining between them. The CDR3 has 15 residues. Per germline, CDR1 KGHSH and CDR2 LQKENI. CDR3 amino acids: CASSLLSTREYEQYF. CDR3 coding DNA: TGTGCCAGCTCACTTCTATCGACTAGAGAATACGAGCAGTACTTC. The full variable domain, in which reference TRBV18 and TRBJ2-7 provide the parts outside the CDR3, is NAGVMQNPRHLVRRRGQEARLRCSPMKGHSHVYWYRQLPEEGLKFMVYLQKENIIDESGMPKERFSAEFPKEGPSILRIQQVVRGDSAAYFCASSLLSTREYEQYFGPGTRLTVT.

The CDR3 is CASSLVGRGNTEAFF. The CDR3 DNA follows: TGTGCCAGCAGCTTAGTGGGCCGCGGGAACACTGAAGCTTTCTTT. The V and J genes are TRBV7-8 and TRBJ1-1; D call uncertain. The CDR3 extends over 15 amino acids. Trimming took 1 base from V and 1 from J, leaving 10 bases between them. Germline V gives CDR1 SGHVS, CDR2 FQNEAQ. The entire variable domain, with the rest obtained from reference TRBV7-8 and TRBJ1-1, is as follows: GAGVSQSPRYKVAKRGQDVALRCDPISGHVSLFWYQQALGQGPEFLTYFQNEAQLDKSGLPSDRFFAERPEGSVSTLKIQRTQQEDSAVYLCASSLVGRGNTEAFFGQGTRLTVV.

The genes are TRBV9 and TRBJ1-4; D is unresolved. The CDR3 extends over 17 amino acids. In germline, CDR1 is SGDLS, CDR2 YYNGEE. Between the trimmed V and J ends, which lost 0 bases and 0 bases, there was a span of 12 bases. The CDR3 DNA sequence: TGTGCCAGCAGCGTAGGGGCGGAACCTCCAACTAATGAAAAACTGTTTTTT. Protein sequence: CASSVGAEPPTNEKLFF.

The rearrangement uses TRBV29-1 and TRBJ2-2, with 9 bases fitting TRBD1. The germline V gene encodes CDR1 SQVTM and CDR2 ANQGSEA. V shed 2 bases, J shed 7 bases, and the junction held 5 bases outside the gene matches. This CDR3 region has 14 residues. CDR3 DNA: TGCAGCGTTGAAAGGGGACAGGGAATCGGGGAGCTGTTTTTT. This encodes CSVERGQGIGELFF.

This chain connects TRBV4-2 to TRBJ2-5; 7 nucleotides align to TRBD2. The V gene end was trimmed by 0 bases and the J gene end by 2 bases; junction bases not matched to a gene: 3. The CDR3 consists of 15 residues. CDR1 and CDR2 (germline): LGHNA, YNFKEQ. The CDR3 spells CASSQEGGAQETQYF. The CDR3, as DNA: TGTGCCAGCAGCCAAGAGGGAGGGGCTCAAGAGACCCAGTACTTC.

V and J are TRBV28 and TRBJ1-2, with unresolved D. Germline values: CDR1 MDHEN, CDR2 SYDVKM. This CDR3 is built from 16 residues. V was shortened by 5 bases and J by 4 bases, with 20 bases between the two germline ends. The CDR3 is CASSNFGQGTSYGYTF. CDR3 nucleotides: TGTGCCAGCAGTAATTTCGGCCAAGGCACCAGCTATGGCTACACCTTC.

J is TRBJ2-3 and V is TRBV4-1; D might be TRBD2 (5 bases). The CDR3 totals 16 residues. V was trimmed by 1 base and J by 8 bases, leaving 19 bases between them. Germline CDR1 reads MGHRA; CDR2 reads YSYEKL. The CDR3 DNA sequence: TGCGCCAGCAGCCAAGGAGTCGGCGGGTCCGGCGGTACGCAGTATTTT. This sequence encodes CASSQGVGGSGGTQYF.

This clone was seen only once. The sample carries other DNA sequences with the same CDR3. V and J are TRBV19 and TRBJ2-7, with D perhaps TRBD2 (6 bases). Trimming shortened V by 1 base and J by 1 base, and 14 bases separated the two germline ends. The length of the CDR3 is 16 residues. Germline assignment: CDR1 LNHDA and CDR2 SQIVND (reference sequence). CDR3 nucleotide sequence: TGTGCCAGTAGTATAGTGGGATCCGGGAGTTCCTACGAGCAGTACTTC. Its protein product is CASSIVGSGSSYEQYF.

The J gene is TRBJ2-1, the V gene TRBV25-1, with 8 bases lining up with TRBD2. Per germline, CDR1 MGHDK and CDR2 SYGVNS. The V and J ends lost 6 bases and 2 bases, in that order; junction bases with no gene match: 9. This CDR3 contains 16 residues. DNA for the CDR3: TGTGCCAGCAGCGGGGGGGGCCGAAGCCCCTACAATGAGCAGTTCTTC. Protein: CASSGGGRSPYNEQFF.

In the case of this clone: Within the sample, other DNA sequences also encode this same CDR3. The rearrangement uses TRBV28 and TRBJ1-5; D possibly corresponds to TRBD1 (5 bases). The CDR3 runs to 12 residues. V shed 10 bases and J shed 4 bases, with 11 bases lying between them. Germline CDR1 reads MDHEN; CDR2 reads SYDVKM. CDR3 in amino acids: CATRDGNQPQHF. CDR3 nucleotides: TGTGCCACCCGGGACGGGAATCAGCCCCAGCATTTT.

V usage is TRBV7-3 and J usage is TRBJ2-1; weak D call: TRBD2 (6 bases). Looked up from germline, CDR1 is SGHTA and CDR2 is FQGTGA. There are 14 residues in the CDR3. Trimming removed 5 bases at V and 2 bases at J, with 10 bases between. The CDR3 DNA reads TGTGCCAGCAGCCCACGGGAGCCCTACAATGAGCAGTTCTTC. Its translation: CASSPREPYNEQFF.